The source of this TCR beta chain is a study of T cells after yellow fever vaccination (dated 2019 in TCRdb). About the investigation overall: The SMART-Seq v4 Ultra Low Input RNA kit was used to prepare libraries from fractions with low cell numbers. Two healthy male donors, one aged 18 to 30 and one aged 30 to 40 years, made up the cohort. Bulk TCR alpha and beta repertoires were sequenced longitudinally to track T-cell clones before and after primary and booster YFV17D yellow fever vaccination. Blood was drawn at multiple timepoints before and after primary and secondary immunization, with bulk PBMC replicates and cell subsets isolated. Study-wide conclusions, independent of this receptor: A small share of clonotypes was detected in both CD4 and CD8 compartments, with the overlap likely arising from convergent recombination. Because the study included only a couple of donors, the extent to which the findings can be generalized is limited. Most clones expanded after primary vaccination were re-detected after the booster (96% of CD4 and around 86% of CD8), suggesting broad memory maintenance. FACS-sorted repertoires could contain abundant contaminating clonotypes from the bulk population, so computational filtering was required. The secondary T-cell response was weaker than the primary response but faster, peaking on day 5 instead of day 15.

Its CDR3 holds 14 amino acids, cysteine through phenylalanine. Of all the DNA, just the CDR3 is kept, 42 bases in frame from base 1. The V and J ends are trimmed by 1 base and 7 bases, leaving 8 bases between them. Reading the germline V gene gives CDR1 LGHNA and CDR2 YSLEER. TCR cDNA was made using 5'RACE template switching, a step that added a universal primer site and unique molecular identifiers. Priming of cDNA synthesis was performed from both the TCR alpha and TCR beta constant segments. Libraries were amplified in two PCR steps, with sample barcodes and sequencing adapters added in the second step. Sequencing of the libraries was done on either Illumina HiSeq 2500 (2x100 bp) or NovaSeq (2x150 bp). In the authors' own workflow: Reads were demultiplexed and collapsed into UMI consensus sequences with MIGEC, and V(D)J alignment was performed with MiXCR. Vaccine-responding clonotypes were identified with edgeR using replicate PBMC samples, with FDR below 0.01 and a log2 fold change above 5 up to day 15 being required. Each bulk clonotype was labeled CD4 or CD8 based on which sequenced repertoire, CD4 or CD8, contained the clonotype at higher abundance. The raw public data were reprocessed by TCRdb itself: fastp quality trimming at Q25, MiXCR clonotype calling, in-frame beta chains only. Each entry merges the rows of one CDR3 protein and shows their most common DNA and genes. These V and J calls derive from TCRdb rather than the authors' analysis. The sample table contains 610,000 or so distinct CDR3 sequences; only one count was recorded for around 12% of them. Jointly, the top ten make up just under 15% of the sample.

Taken with the paper, the label for treatment or condition translates to: live attenuated yellow fever vaccine strain. At each blood-draw timepoint, two biological replicates of bulk PBMCs were collected. A standard Ficoll-Paque protocol was used to isolate PBMCs from peripheral blood. RNA was extracted with TriZol from bulk PBMCs, CD4 and CD8 fractions, and dextramer-positive and dextramer-negative fractions. A word on this clonotype: The clone's antigen remains unknown. The sample holds no much larger clone one base away, and base qualities are not on file.

The receptor's source is a man aged 30 to 45 who received the YFV17D yellow fever vaccine. The rearrangement combines TRBV4-3 with TRBJ1-6, with TRBD1 as a weak D call on 5 bases. Sequences were derived from PBMCs, sampled on the day of the yellow fever booster vaccination. The sequence in DNA is TGCGCCAGCAGCCAAGGACAGCAAAATTCACCCCTCCACTTT. Translated, it gives CASSQGQQNSPLHF.